What follows are 32 T cell receptor beta chains derived from one specimen sequenced in a study of blood T cell repertoires in COVID-19. Here immunoSEQ multiplex PCR was the method, and the copy in TCRdb shows in-frame clones only, minus some. Of some 48,000 clones listed, over 75% are singletons. The specimen sequenced was peripheral blood. Receptor source: a man in his forties or fifties with active COVID-19.

The genes are TRBV5-1 and TRBJ2-3, with D tentatively TRBD1 (5 bases). CDR1 and CDR2 (germline): SGHRS, YFSETQ. Trimming removed 4 bases from V and 14 bases from J, with 20 bases in between. This CDR3 is 13 amino acids long. Here the CDR3 reads CASSLRGILQTYF. CDR3 nucleotides: TGCGCCAGCAGCCTAAGGGGAATCCTTCAGACGTATTTT.

DNA for the CDR3: TGTGCCAGCAGTCCGACAGGGTTTGGCTATGGCTACACCTTC. Translated: CASSPTGFGYGYTF. The chain joins TRBV28 to TRBJ1-2, with 7 bases fitting TRBD1. Germline lookup yields CDR1 MDHEN and CDR2 SYDVKM. The CDR3 sequence is 14 residues long. V was pared by 5 bases and J by 4 bases, with 7 bases of the junction left unmatched.

The V call is TRBV18, the J call TRBJ2-1; no clear D gene. This CDR3 is 14 amino acids long. CDR1 and CDR2 (germline): KGHSH, LQKENI. Trimming shortened V by 3 bases and J by 8 bases, and 14 bases separated the two germline ends. The CDR3 bases are TGTGCCAGCTCACCGGTGACTGACGTCGATGAGCAGTTCTTC. Translation: CASSPVTDVDEQFF.

V is TRBV7-9 and J is TRBJ2-2; no clear D gene. The CDR3 length is 14 residues. CDR1 is SEHNR, CDR2 FQNEAQ, per germline (reference sequence). Trimming stripped 1 base from V and 1 base from J, with 4 bases between. The CDR3 spells CASSLVLNTGELFF. CDR3 DNA: TGTGCCAGCAGCTTAGTACTGAACACCGGGGAGCTGTTTTTT.

This chain uses TRBV6-2 or TRBV6-3 with TRBJ2-4, with TRBD1 as a possible D gene (5 bases). The V and J ends lost 1 base and 0 bases respectively, with 19 bases between them. Germline loops: CDR1 MNHEY, CDR2 SVGEGT. This CDR3 has 19 amino acids. In DNA, the CDR3 is TGTGCCAGCAGTTACTTTACAGGAGAGCAACCGCTAGCCAAAAACATTCAGTACTTC. Its translation: CASSYFTGEQPLAKNIQYF.

About this clone: At the DNA level, this CDR3 is encoded by other sequences in the same sample as well. The chain joins TRBV5-1 to TRBJ2-1; 8 bases agree with TRBD2. Germline V gives CDR1 SGHRS, CDR2 YFSETQ. The length of the CDR3 is 16 residues. After removal of 0 bases from V and 0 bases from J, the junction contained 2 bases not matched to a gene. In DNA, the CDR3 is TGCGCCAGCAGCTTGGGGGGGACTAGCTCCTACAATGAGCAGTTCTTC. Translated, it gives CASSLGGTSSYNEQFF.

The J gene is TRBJ1-2, the V gene TRBV27; no clear D gene. Germline CDR1 MNHEY, CDR2 SMNVEV (reference sequence). V shed 5 bases and J shed 5 bases, with 12 bases lying between them. The length of the CDR3 is 13 residues. The CDR3 DNA reads as TGTGCCAGCAGTGACACTCCGTCGTATGGCTACACCTTC. This codes for CASSDTPSYGYTF.

This chain connects TRBV28 to TRBJ1-5; 7 bases align to TRBD1. The length of the CDR3 is 13 residues. J lost 6 bases, V lost 6 bases, and 5 bases had no gene match. Germline V gene data show CDR1 as MDHEN and CDR2 as SYDVKM. The CDR3 loop is CASSLDRVQPQHF. The CDR3 DNA reads as TGTGCCAGCAGCCTAGACAGGGTTCAGCCCCAGCATTTT.

The chain couples TRBV3-1 (or the pseudogene TRBV3-2) to TRBJ1-2, with a possible D match to TRBD1 (6 bases). CDR1 is LGHDT, CDR2 YNNKEL, per germline (reference sequence). The germline V and J ends were trimmed by 0 bases and 4 bases, with 18 bases remaining between them. This CDR3 is built from 17 residues. The CDR3 sequence: CASSQERGWGQGYGYTF. The CDR3 bases are TGTGCCAGCAGCCAAGAGAGAGGGTGGGGGCAAGGCTATGGCTACACCTTC.

The J gene is TRBJ2-7, the V gene TRBV19; no reliable D call. V shed 4 bases and J shed 6 bases, with 13 bases lying between them. CDR3 size: 13 residues. The V gene's germline CDR1 is LNHDA and CDR2 SQIVND (reference sequence). CDR3 DNA: TGTGCCAGTAGTAGAGCCCGTAATAGCGAGCAGTACTTC. It translates to CASSRARNSEQYF.

This clone was seen more than once but under ten times. The chain uses TRBV7-2 and TRBJ2-5, with 7 nucleotides matching TRBD2. Germline V gives CDR1 SGHTA, CDR2 FQGNSA. Trimming took 2 bases from V and 4 from J; bases not matched to a gene: 7. CDR3 length: 15 amino acids. The CDR3 DNA follows: TGTGCCAGCAGCTTAACGAGACTAGCAATAGAGACCCAGTACTTC. Residues: CASSLTRLAIETQYF.

The rearrangement uses TRBV7-3 and TRBJ2-3; TRBD2 matches at 13 bases. Germline trimming cut 3 bases from V and 2 bases from J; bases unmatched to any gene: 8. The germline V gene has CDR1 SGHTA and CDR2 FQGTGA. CDR3 length equals 18 residues. The CDR3 here is CASSLREGLAGTTDTQYF. The CDR3 DNA reads TGTGCCAGCAGCTTGAGGGAGGGACTAGCGGGGACCACAGATACGCAGTATTTT.

The gene calls are TRBV7-3 and TRBJ1-2; D perhaps matches TRBD1 (5 bases). The ends were cut back, 0 bases at V and 8 bases at J, with 16 bases in the middle. The length of the CDR3 is 15 residues. CDR1 SGHTA and CDR2 FQGTGA come from the germline V gene. CDR3 DNA: TGTGCCAGCAGCTTAACGTCGGGCAGGGCGGAAGGCTACACCTTC. Protein sequence: CASSLTSGRAEGYTF.

The CDR3 protein is CASSIDRNTEAFF. In nucleotides, the CDR3 is TGTGCCAGCAGCATTGACAGGAACACTGAAGCTTTCTTT. The chain is built from TRBV5-6 and TRBJ1-1; the D gene is possibly TRBD1 (5 bases). The germline CDR1 and CDR2 sequences are SGHDT and YYEEEE. This CDR3 has 13 amino acids. Trimming removed 4 bases at V and 1 base at J, with 8 bases between.

This chain joins TRBV13 and TRBJ1-2, with D possibly being TRBD1 (5 bases). Between the trimmed V and J ends, which lost 5 bases and 7 bases, there was a span of 14 bases. This CDR3 is built from 13 residues. The V gene's germline CDR1 is PRHDT and CDR2 FYEKMQ (reference sequence). Here the CDR3 reads CASSKQVEGGYTF. CDR3 nucleotide sequence: TGTGCCAGCAGCAAACAGGTTGAAGGTGGCTACACCTTC.

CDR3 in amino acids: CASSLAGIGAFF. In DNA, the CDR3 is TGCGCCAGCAGCTTGGCAGGGATTGGGGCTTTCTTT. The V call is TRBV5-1, the J call TRBJ1-1, with a tentative D call TRBD1 (5 bases). Germline V gene data show CDR1 as SGHRS and CDR2 as YFSETQ. This CDR3 is built from 12 residues. V was cut by 0 bases and J by 11 bases, with 11 bases left in between.

J is TRBJ1-2 and V is TRBV2; D gene uncertain. The CDR3 totals 13 residues. The ends were cut back, 6 bases at V and 8 bases at J, with 16 bases in the middle. Germline V gives CDR1 SNHLY, CDR2 FYNNEI. CDR3 sequence (DNA): TGTGCCAGCAGCGATCGCCTAGGTAGGGGCTACACCTTC. This translates into CASSDRLGRGYTF. Based on the CDR3 plus reference TRBV2 and TRBJ1-2, the full variable domain is EPEVTQTPSHQVTQMGQEVILRCVPISNHLYFYWYRQILGQKVEFLVSFYNNEISEKSEIFDDQFSVERPDGSNFTLKIRSTKLEDSAMYFCASSDRLGRGYTFGSGTRLTVV.

This chain joins TRBV28 and TRBJ1-1; D might be TRBD1 (5 bases). Germline values: CDR1 MDHEN, CDR2 SYDVKM. Between the trimmed V and J ends, which lost 11 bases and 1 base, there was a span of 14 bases. The CDR3 covers 13 residues. In DNA form, the CDR3 reads TGTGCCGCACGACCGACAGAGAACACTGAAGCTTTCTTT. Its translation is CAARPTENTEAFF.

The CDR3 DNA reads TGTGCCAGCAGTACCGCCCCAGGGAGGGATACGCAGTATTTT. It codes for CASSTAPGRDTQYF. This chain links TRBV13 with TRBJ2-3; possibly TRBD2 for D (6 bases). The CDR3 is 14 amino acids. Germline CDR1 reads PRHDT; CDR2 reads FYEKMQ (reference sequence). Deletions cut 6 bases from V and 6 bases from J, with 16 bases between.

The chain links TRBV21-1 to TRBJ2-7; TRBD2 was called by the table and not checked on the DNA. TRBV21-1 represents a pseudogene. This CDR3 has 17 residues. CDR3 DNA: TGTGCCAGCCTCCTACGGCAGCGGGGGGTCTTCTCCTACGAGCAGTACTTC. Protein product: CASLLRQRGVFSYEQYF.

This chain connects TRBV9 to TRBJ1-2; TRBD1 agrees at 8 bases. Per the germline V gene, CDR1 is SGDLS and CDR2 is YYNGEE. V lost 3 bases to trimming and J lost 7 bases; unmatched junction nucleotides: 5. The length of the CDR3 is 13 residues. Here the CDR3 reads CASSAGQGSGYTF. CDR3 sequence (DNA): TGTGCCAGCAGCGCCGGACAGGGTAGTGGCTACACCTTC.

V and J are TRBV27 and TRBJ2-1, with D possibly being TRBD1 (5 bases). Germline lookup yields CDR1 MNHEY and CDR2 SMNVEV (reference sequence). The ends were cut back, 5 bases at V and 5 bases at J, with 25 bases in the middle. The CDR3 extends over 18 amino acids. DNA of the CDR3: TGTGCCAGCAGTCCATCACCAGGGTCCGCACTTAGAAACAATGAGCAGTTCTTC. Its translation is CASSPSPGSALRNNEQFF.

CDR3 protein: CASSQEQYSSTQYF. The CDR3 coding sequence is TGCGCCAGCAGCCAAGAACAGTACTCGTCTACCCAGTACTTC. This chain uses TRBV4-3 with TRBJ2-5, with D hard to call. CDR3 length: 14 amino acids. CDR1 and CDR2 from the germline V gene are LGHNA and YSLEER. The V gene lost 0 bases and the J gene lost 8 bases, with 13 bases spanning the gap.

This clone was recorded once. J is TRBJ1-5 and V is TRBV13, with D tentatively TRBD1 (5 bases). The germline V and J ends were trimmed by 1 base and 9 bases, with 10 bases remaining between them. The germline gives CDR1 PRHDT, CDR2 FYEKMQ (reference sequence). This CDR3 contains 13 residues. The DNA of the CDR3 is TGTGCCAGCAGCTTAGATGGGGCCCTGCCCCAGCATTTT. Protein: CASSLDGALPQHF.

The V and J genes are TRBV6-1 and TRBJ1-2, with D perhaps TRBD1 (5 bases). The CDR3 runs 17 residues. V was shortened by 2 bases and J by 4 bases, with 20 bases between the two germline ends. Per germline, CDR1 MNHNS and CDR2 SASEGT. The CDR3 loop is CASSELSVQAVSYGYTF. Written as DNA, the CDR3 is TGTGCCAGCAGTGAATTGAGTGTACAGGCGGTCAGCTATGGCTACACCTTC.

The gene calls are TRBV7-8 and TRBJ2-1, with a tentative D call TRBD2 (6 bases). This CDR3 has 16 amino acids. Germline V CDR1 and CDR2: SGHVS, FQNEAQ. V lost 7 bases and J lost 2, with 18 bases in between. DNA for the CDR3: TGTGCCAGCACCCCCACCGGGGGTCACGCCTACAATGAGCAGTTCTTC. It codes for CASTPTGGHAYNEQFF.

This chain links TRBV30 with TRBJ1-3, with 7 positions matching TRBD1. The V and J ends lost 5 bases and 0 bases, in that order; junction bases with no gene match: 1. Germline V gene sequence: CDR1 GTSNPN, CDR2 SVGIG (reference sequence). The CDR3 contains 13 residues. This chain's CDR3 is CAWDRDSGNTIYF. CDR3 in DNA: TGTGCCTGGGACAGGGACTCTGGAAACACCATATATTTT.

The CDR3 DNA reads TGCGCCAGCAGCTACTTAGCAAGAGACGGCTACACCTTC. It is translated as CASSYLARDGYTF. This rearrangement joins TRBV5-1 to TRBJ1-2; D gene unclear. Germline CDR1 and CDR2: SGHRS and YFSETQ. Trimming took off 3 bases at V and 8 bases at J, with 14 bases between the two ends. CDR3 length: 13 amino acids.

The chain has TRBV6-5 and TRBJ1-2, with D tentatively TRBD1 (6 bases). Between the trimmed V and J ends, which lost 8 bases and 2 bases, there was a span of 12 bases. The CDR3 sequence is 13 residues long. Germline loops: CDR1 MNHEY, CDR2 SVGAGI. CDR3 amino acids: CASYPGANYGYTF. The CDR3 coding sequence is TGTGCCAGCTACCCAGGGGCCAACTATGGCTACACCTTC.

This clone was observed a few times. The rearrangement uses TRBV30 and TRBJ1-5; 7 bases map to TRBD1. The CDR3 has 11 residues. Germline V gene data show CDR1 as GTSNPN and CDR2 as SVGIG (reference sequence). Losses at the gene ends were 5 bases for V and 11 bases for J; bases not matched to a gene: 6. CDR3 DNA sequence: TGTGCCTGGGGGAGACAGGGAACCCAGCATTTT. Translating it yields CAWGRQGTQHF.

To note about this clone: The same CDR3 arises from other DNA sequences in this sample as well. The rearrangement links TRBV3-1 (or the pseudogene TRBV3-2) to TRBJ2-7; 9 bases fit TRBD1. The CDR3 has 22 residues. Germline V gives CDR1 LGHDT, CDR2 YNNKEL (reference sequence). V gave up 2 bases and J gave up 4 bases; unmatched junction bases: 27. The CDR3 DNA reads as TGTGCCAGCAGCCAATTGGGGGGGCGGCGGCCGACAGGGGGAAAGCTACCGTACGAGCAGTACGTC. Protein sequence: CASSQLGGRRPTGGKLPYEQYV.

This chain links TRBV15 with TRBJ2-7; a possible D gene is TRBD2 (6 bases). V was cut by 5 bases and J by 4 bases, with 12 bases left in between. The CDR3 loop spans 13 amino acids. Germline V lookup: CDR1 LNHNV, CDR2 YYDKDF (reference sequence). For the CDR3, the DNA is TGTGCCACCAGCCGGGGGACGTCGTACGAGCAGTACTTC. This sequence encodes CATSRGTSYEQYF.